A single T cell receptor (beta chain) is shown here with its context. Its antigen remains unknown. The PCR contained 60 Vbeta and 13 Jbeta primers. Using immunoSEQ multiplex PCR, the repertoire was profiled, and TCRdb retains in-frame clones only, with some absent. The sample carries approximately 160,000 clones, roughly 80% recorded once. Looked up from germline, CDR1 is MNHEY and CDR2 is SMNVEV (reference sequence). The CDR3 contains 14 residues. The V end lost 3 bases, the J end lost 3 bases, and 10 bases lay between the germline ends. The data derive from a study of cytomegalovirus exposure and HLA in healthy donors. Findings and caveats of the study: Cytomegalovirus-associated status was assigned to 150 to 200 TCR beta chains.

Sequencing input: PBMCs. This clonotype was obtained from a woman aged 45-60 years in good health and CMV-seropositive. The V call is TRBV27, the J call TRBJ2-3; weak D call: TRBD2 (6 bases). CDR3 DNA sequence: TGTGCCAGCAGTTTGGAGCGGGCGACAGATACGCAGTATTTT. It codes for CASSLERATDTQYF.